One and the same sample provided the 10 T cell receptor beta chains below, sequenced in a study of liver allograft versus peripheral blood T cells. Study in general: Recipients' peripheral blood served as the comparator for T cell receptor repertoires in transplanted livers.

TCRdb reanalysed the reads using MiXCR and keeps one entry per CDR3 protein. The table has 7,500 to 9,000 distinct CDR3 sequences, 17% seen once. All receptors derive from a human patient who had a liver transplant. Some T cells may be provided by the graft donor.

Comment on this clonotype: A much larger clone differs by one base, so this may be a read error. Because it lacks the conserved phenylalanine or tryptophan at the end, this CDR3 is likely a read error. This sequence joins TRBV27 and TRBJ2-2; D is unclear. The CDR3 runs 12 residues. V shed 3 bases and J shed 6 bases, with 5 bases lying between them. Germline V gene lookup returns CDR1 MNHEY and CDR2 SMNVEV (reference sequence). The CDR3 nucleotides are TGTGCCAGCAGTTTCGGACCCGGGGAGCTGTTTCTT. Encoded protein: CASSFGPGELFL.

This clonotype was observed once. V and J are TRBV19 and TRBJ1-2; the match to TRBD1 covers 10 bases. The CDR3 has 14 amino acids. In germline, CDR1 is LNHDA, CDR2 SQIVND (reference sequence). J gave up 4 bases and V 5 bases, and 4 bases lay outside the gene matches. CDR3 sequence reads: CASSPGQGSYGYTF. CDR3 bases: TGTGCCAGTAGTCCGGGACAGGGGAGCTATGGCTACACCTTC.

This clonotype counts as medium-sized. CDR3 region: CATSRDGIPNSPLHF. CDR3 nucleotide sequence: TGTGCCACCAGCAGAGATGGCATCCCTAATTCACCCCTCCACTTT. The V call is TRBV15, the J call TRBJ1-6; D is unresolved. CDR3 size: 15 residues. CDR1 is LNHNV, CDR2 YYDKDF, per germline (reference sequence). With 0 bases removed from V and 6 bases from J, the gap between germline ends came to 9 bases.

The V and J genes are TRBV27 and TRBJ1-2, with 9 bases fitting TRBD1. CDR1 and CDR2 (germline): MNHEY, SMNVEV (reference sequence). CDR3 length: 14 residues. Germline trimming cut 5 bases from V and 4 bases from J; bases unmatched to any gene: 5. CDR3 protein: CASSADRGPYGYTF. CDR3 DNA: TGTGCCAGCAGTGCGGACAGGGGACCCTATGGCTACACCTTC.

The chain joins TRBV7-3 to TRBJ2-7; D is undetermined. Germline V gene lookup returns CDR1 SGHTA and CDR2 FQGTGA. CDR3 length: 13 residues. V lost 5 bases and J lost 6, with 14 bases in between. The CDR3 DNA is TGTGCCAGCAGCCGAAGCAATACGGGCGAGCAGTACTTC. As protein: CASSRSNTGEQYF.

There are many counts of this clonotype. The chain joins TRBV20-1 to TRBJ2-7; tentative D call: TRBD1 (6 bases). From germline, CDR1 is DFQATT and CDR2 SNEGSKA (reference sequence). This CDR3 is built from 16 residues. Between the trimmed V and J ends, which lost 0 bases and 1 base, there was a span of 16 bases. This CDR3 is CSARDSRQVSSYEQYF. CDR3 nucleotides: TGCAGTGCTAGAGATTCCCGACAGGTCTCTTCCTACGAGCAGTACTTC.

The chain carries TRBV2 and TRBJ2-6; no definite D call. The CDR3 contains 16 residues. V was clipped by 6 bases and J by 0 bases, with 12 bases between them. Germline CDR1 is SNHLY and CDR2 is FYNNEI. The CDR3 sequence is CASRSGRASGANVLTF. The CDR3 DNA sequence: TGTGCCAGCAGATCCGGACGGGCCTCTGGGGCCAACGTCCTGACTTTC.

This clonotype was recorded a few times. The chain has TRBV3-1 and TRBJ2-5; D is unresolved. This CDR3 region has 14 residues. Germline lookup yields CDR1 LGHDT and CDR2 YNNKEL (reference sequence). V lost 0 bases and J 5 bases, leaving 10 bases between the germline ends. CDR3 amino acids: CASSQEVSMETQYF. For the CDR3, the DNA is TGTGCCAGCAGCCAAGAAGTTAGCATGGAGACCCAGTACTTC.

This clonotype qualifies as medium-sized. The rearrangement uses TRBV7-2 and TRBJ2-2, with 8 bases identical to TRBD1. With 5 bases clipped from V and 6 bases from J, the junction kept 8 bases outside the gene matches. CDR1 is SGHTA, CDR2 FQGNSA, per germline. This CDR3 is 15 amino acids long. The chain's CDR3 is CASSPNRGKAGELFF. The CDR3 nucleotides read TGTGCCAGCAGCCCAAACAGGGGGAAGGCCGGGGAGCTGTTTTTT.

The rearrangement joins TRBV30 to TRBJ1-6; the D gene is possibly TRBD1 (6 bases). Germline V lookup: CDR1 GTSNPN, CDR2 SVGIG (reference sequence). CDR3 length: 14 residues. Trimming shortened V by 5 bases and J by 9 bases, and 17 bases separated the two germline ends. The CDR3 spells CAWVGAGAGSPLHF. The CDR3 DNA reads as TGTGCCTGGGTGGGGGCGGGGGCAGGTTCACCCCTCCACTTT.